Sequencing of this T cell receptor (beta chain) was carried out in a study of control samples from healthy donors and cancer patients. Trimming cost V 8 bases and J 7 bases, with 17 bases left between them. There are 14 residues in the CDR3. CDR1 is KGHDR and CDR2 is SFDVKD in the germline V gene. Profiling relied on immunoSEQ multiplex PCR, and the TCRdb table lists in-frame clones only, not all of them. This sample yields about 51,000 clones, of which roughly 90% are seen a single time; 1.5% to 2% belongs to the top ten. The source material was PBMCs. The chain has TRBV24-1 and TRBJ2-1; possible D gene TRBD2, 7 bases. The receptor's source is a man in his forties or fifties with colorectal cancer. The CDR3 DNA reads as TGTGCCACCAATAGGGCGGGGGCGCAAAATGAGCAGTTCTTC. It translates to CATNRAGAQNEQFF.